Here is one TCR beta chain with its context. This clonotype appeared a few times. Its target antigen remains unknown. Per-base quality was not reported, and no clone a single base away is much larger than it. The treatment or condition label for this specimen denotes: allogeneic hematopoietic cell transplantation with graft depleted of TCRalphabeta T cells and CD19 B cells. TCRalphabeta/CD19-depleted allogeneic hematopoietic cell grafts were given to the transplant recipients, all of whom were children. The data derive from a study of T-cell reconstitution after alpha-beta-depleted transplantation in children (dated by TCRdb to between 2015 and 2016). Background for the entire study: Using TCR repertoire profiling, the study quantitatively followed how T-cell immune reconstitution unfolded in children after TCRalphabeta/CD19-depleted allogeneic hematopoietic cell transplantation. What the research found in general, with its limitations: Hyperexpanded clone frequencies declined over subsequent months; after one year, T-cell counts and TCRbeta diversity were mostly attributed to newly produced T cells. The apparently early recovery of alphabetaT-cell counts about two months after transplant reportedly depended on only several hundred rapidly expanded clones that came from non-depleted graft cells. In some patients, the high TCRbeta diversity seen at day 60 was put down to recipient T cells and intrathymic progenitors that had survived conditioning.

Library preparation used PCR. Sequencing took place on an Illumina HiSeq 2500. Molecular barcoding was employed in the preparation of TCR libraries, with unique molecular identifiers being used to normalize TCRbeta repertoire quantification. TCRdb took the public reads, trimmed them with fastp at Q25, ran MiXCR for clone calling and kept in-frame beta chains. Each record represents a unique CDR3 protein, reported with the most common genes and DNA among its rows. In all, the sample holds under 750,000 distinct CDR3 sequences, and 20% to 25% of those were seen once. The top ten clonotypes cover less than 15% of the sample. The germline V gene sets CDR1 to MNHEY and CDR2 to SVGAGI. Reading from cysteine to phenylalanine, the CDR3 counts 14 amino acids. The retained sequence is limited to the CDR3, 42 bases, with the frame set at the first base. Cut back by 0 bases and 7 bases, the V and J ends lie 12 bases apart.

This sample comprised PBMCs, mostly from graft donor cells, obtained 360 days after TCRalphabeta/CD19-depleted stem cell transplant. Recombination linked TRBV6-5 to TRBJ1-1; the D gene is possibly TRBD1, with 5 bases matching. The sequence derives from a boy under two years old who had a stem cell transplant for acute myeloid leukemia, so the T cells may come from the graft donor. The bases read TGTGCCAGCAGTTACTCGAGCAGGGCCCATGAAGCTTTCTTT. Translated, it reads CASSYSSRAHEAFF.